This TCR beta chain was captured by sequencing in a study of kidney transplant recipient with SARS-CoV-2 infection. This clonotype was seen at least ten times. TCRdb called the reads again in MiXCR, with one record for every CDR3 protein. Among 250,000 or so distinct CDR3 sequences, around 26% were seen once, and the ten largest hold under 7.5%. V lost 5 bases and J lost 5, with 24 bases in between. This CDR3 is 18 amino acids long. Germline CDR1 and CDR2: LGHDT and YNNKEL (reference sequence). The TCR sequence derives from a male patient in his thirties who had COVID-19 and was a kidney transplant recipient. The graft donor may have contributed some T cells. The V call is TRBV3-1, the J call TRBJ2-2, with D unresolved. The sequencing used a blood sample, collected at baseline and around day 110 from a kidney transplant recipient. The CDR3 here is CASSSACPISGLTGELFF. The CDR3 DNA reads TGTGCCAGCAGCTCGGCGTGTCCCATTTCAGGCTTGACCGGGGAGCTGTTTTTT. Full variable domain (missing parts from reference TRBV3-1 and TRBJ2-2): DTAVSQTPKYLVTQMGNDKSIKCEQNLGHDTMYWYKQDSKKFLKIMFSYNNKELIINETVPNRFSPKSPDKAHLNLHINSLELGDSAVYFCASSSACPISGLTGELFFGEGSRLTVL.